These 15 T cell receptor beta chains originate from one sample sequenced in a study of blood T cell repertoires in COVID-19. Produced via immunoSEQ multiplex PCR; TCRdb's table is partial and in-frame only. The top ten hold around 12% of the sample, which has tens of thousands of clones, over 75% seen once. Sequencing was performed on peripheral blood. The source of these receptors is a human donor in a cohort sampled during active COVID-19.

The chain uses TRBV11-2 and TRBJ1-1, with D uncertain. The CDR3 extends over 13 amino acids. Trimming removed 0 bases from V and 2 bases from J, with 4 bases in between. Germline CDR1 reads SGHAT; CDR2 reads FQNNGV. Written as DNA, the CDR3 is TGTGCCAGCAGCTTAGAACTAAACACTGAAGCTTTCTTT. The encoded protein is CASSLELNTEAFF.

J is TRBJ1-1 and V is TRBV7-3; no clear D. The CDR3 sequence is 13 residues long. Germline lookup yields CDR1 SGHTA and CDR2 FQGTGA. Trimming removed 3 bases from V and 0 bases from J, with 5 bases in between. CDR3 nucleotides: TGTGCCAGCAGCTTCAATTTGAACACTGAAGCTTTCTTT. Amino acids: CASSFNLNTEAFF.

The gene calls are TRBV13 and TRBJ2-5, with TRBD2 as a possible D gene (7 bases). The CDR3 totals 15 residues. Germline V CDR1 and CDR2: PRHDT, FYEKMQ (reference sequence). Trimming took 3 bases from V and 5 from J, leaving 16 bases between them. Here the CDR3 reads CASSLGGGRRETQYF. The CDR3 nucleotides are TGTGCCAGCAGCTTGGGAGGGGGAAGGCGGGAGACCCAGTACTTC.

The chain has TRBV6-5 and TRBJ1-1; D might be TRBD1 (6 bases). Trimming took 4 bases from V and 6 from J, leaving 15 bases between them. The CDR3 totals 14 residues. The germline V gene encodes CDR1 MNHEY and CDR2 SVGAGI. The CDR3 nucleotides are TGTGCCAGCAGTTCCGAGGGGGGGAGAGCTGAAGCTTTCTTT. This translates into CASSSEGGRAEAFF.

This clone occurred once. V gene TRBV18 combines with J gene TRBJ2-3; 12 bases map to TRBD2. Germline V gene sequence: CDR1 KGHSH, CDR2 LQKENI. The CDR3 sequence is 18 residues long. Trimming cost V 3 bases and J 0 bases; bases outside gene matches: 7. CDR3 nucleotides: TGTGCCAGCTCACCGATTAGACTAGCGGGAGATAGCACAGATACGCAGTATTTT. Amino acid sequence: CASSPIRLAGDSTDTQYF.

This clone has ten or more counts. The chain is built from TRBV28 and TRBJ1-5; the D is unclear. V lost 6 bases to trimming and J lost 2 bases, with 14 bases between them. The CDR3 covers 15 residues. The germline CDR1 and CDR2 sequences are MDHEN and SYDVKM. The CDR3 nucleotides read TGTGCCAGCAGCTTTGGCGGATTAGGCAATCAGCCCCAGCATTTT. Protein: CASSFGGLGNQPQHF.

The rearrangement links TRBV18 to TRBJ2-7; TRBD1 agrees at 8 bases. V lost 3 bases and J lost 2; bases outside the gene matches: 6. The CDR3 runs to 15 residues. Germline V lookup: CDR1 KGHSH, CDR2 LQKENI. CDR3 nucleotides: TGTGCCAGCTCACCGGACAGGGACAGCACCTACGAGCAGTACTTC. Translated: CASSPDRDSTYEQYF.

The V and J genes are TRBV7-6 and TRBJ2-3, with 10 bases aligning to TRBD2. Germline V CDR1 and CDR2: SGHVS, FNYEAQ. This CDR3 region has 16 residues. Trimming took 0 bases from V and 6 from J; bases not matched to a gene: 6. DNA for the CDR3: TGTGCCAGCAGCTTAGCAGGGGCTAGCGGGGGCGATACGCAGTATTTT. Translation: CASSLAGASGGDTQYF.

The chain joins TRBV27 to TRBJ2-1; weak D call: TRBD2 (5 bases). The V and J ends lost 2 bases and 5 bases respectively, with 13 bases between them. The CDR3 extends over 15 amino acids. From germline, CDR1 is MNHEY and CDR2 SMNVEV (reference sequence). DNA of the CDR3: TGTGCCAGCAGTTTACTTGACTATAACAACAATGAGCAGTTCTTC. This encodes CASSLLDYNNNEQFF.

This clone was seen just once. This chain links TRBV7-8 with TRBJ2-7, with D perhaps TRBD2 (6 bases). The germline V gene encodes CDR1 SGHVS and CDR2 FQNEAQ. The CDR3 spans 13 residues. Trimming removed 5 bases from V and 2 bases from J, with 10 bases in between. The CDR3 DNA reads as TGTGCCAGCAGCCCGGGACTTACCTACGAGCAGTACTTC. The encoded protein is CASSPGLTYEQYF.

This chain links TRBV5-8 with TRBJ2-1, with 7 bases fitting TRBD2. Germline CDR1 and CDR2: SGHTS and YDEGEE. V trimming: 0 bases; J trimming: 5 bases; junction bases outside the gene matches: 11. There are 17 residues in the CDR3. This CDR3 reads CASSLERGTLENNEQFF. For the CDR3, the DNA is TGTGCCAGCAGCTTGGAGCGGGGAACCCTTGAGAACAATGAGCAGTTCTTC. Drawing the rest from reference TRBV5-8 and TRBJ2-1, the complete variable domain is EAGVTQSPTHLIKTRGQQATLRCSPISGHTSVYWYQQALGLGLQFLLWYDEGEERNRGNFPPRFSGRQFPNYSSELNVNALELEDSALYLCASSLERGTLENNEQFFGPGTRLTVL.

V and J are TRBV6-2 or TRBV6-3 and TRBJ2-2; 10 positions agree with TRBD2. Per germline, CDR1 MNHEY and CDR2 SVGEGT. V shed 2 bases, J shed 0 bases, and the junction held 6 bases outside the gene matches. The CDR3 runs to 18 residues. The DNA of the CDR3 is TGTGCCAGCAGTTACCCCCCTAGCGGGGGCCCGAACACCGGGGAGCTGTTTTTT. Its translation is CASSYPPSGGPNTGELFF.

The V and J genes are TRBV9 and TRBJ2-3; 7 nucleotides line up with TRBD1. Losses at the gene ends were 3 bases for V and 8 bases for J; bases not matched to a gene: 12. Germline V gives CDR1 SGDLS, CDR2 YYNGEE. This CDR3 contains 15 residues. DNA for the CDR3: TGTGCCAGCAGCGAGGGGACAGCCGAGCCGCGTACGCAGTATTTT. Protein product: CASSEGTAEPRTQYF.

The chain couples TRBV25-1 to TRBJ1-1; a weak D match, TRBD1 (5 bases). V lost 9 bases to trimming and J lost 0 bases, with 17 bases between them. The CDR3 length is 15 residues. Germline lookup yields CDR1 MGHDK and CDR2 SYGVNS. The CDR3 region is CASNSFGGMNTEAFF. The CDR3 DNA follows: TGTGCCAGTAACAGTTTCGGGGGGATGAACACTGAAGCTTTCTTT.

CDR3 region: CASSQQPLGTGTQETQYF. CDR3 coding DNA: TGCGCCAGCAGCCAACAACCCCTCGGGACAGGAACGCAAGAGACCCAGTACTTC. The V and J genes are TRBV4-1 and TRBJ2-5; 8 nucleotides agree with TRBD1. After removal of 2 bases from V and 2 bases from J, the junction contained 13 bases not matched to a gene. The CDR3 contains 18 residues. Germline V gene lookup returns CDR1 MGHRA and CDR2 YSYEKL.